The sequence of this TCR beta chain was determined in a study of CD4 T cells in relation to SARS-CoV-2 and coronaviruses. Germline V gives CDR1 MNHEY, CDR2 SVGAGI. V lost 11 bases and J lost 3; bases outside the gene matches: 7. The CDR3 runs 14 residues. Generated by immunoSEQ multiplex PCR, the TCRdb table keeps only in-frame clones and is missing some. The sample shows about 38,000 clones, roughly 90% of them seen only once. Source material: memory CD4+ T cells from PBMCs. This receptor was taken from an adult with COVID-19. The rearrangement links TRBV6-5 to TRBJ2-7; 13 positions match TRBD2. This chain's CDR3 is CAVRTSGGLYEQYF. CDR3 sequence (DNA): TGTGCCGTCAGGACTAGCGGGGGACTCTACGAGCAGTACTTC.